The present T cell receptor beta chain was sequenced within a study of blood T cells in healthy people across ages (dated by TCRdb to between 2014 and 2017). In the study overall: Template switching captured roughly one uniquely barcoded TCR beta cDNA molecule per two T cells in model experiments. The study measured age-related changes in TCR beta repertoire diversity using deep sequencing normalized with unique cDNA molecular identifiers. Four age groups were formed from the donors: young (average approximately 17 years), middle-aged (roughly 38), aged (roughly 59) and long-lived (roughly 81). To avoid experimental bias, donors of different ages were distributed randomly across sequencing lanes. For two donors (one aged 18 to 30 and one aged 80 or older), the study analyzed two additional independent replicas of 1 million unique cDNA reads from the same blood draw.

The library was made by 5' RACE. The run used an Illumina HiSeq 2500. A second roughly 6 to 11 cycle PCR used a sample-barcoded 5' primer and a J-beta primer mix. A template-switch 5' adaptor carrying 12 random nucleotides introduced a unique molecular identifier onto each TCR beta cDNA molecule. At least 2.5 million CDR3-containing paired-end reads were obtained from each sample. First-strand cDNA synthesis was performed from all RNA using the Mint cDNA synthesis kit, with priming by a TRBC-specific oligonucleotide. Following uracil-DNA glycosylase treatment, all cDNA underwent a first 18-cycle PCR with the universal primers M1SS and BC2_uni_R. The authors' analysis ran thus. For normalization, 1 million high-quality reads were randomly selected from each sample, with every read carrying a distinct molecular identifier. Reads sharing molecular identifiers were discarded rather than binned into consensus sequences. CDR3 identification, clonotype clustering and error correction used MiTCR with a Q25 quality threshold and the strictest error-elimination algorithm. A nonparametric unseen species model with Euler transformation was used to estimate a lower bound on total TCR beta diversity. The raw public reads went through TCRdb reprocessing: fastp at Q25, MiXCR clone calling, in-frame beta chains kept. Records with the same CDR3 protein are collapsed into one entry carrying the most frequent genes and DNA. These V and J calls rely on TCRdb rather than the paper's analysis. For this sample the table gives over 950,000 distinct CDR3 sequences, of which approximately 38% were detected only once. Of the sample, under 15% is held by the ten largest clones.

The paper as a whole reports these results and caveats: Conclusive comparison of naive and antigen-experienced compartments was prevented by the profiling of bulk unsorted PBMCs. Observed TCR beta diversity correlated strongly with the percentage of naive T cells measured by flow cytometry. Observed TCR beta diversity per million T cells fell roughly linearly with age, and a significant reduction was already apparent by age roughly 40. Compared with the aged group, the long-lived group had more naive CD4+ T cells, fewer expanded clones and increased TCR diversity, suggesting age selection. Donor CMV infection status was unknown, potentially confounding age-related changes in expanded clonotypes. Estimates of total diversity based on one million sequenced T cells were regarded as lower bounds and as underestimates.

For this clonotype: No cognate antigen has been identified for it. No much larger clone is present one base from it, and per-base qualities are unavailable.

The approximately 39 donors, aged about 6 to 95 years, were systemically healthy Caucasian individuals from Russia. Each donor gave about 9.8 milliliters of peripheral blood, drawn into EDTA-treated Vacutainer tubes. Ficoll-Paque density-gradient centrifugation was used to isolate PBMCs, with at least 6 million per sample. Trizol reagent was used to extract total RNA from the PBMCs, yielding at least 5.5 micrograms per sample. For every donor, an aliquot of PBMCs went through flow cytometry to measure the percentages of naive CD45RAhigh/CD27high T cells. Sequenced sample: blood. This receptor was identified in a man aged 18-30 years in good health.

The CDR3 is CSAGGRGSSYEQYF. The nucleotides are TGCAGTGCTGGAGGCAGGGGGTCTTCCTACGAGCAGTACTTC. Rearrangement joined TRBV20-1 to TRBJ2-7; TRBD1 agrees with 7 junctional bases. Trimming removed 5 bases from V and 1 base from J; the gene matches leave 8 bases unexplained. Measured from the cysteine to the phenylalanine, the CDR3 is 14 residues long. Of all the DNA, just the CDR3 is kept, 42 bases in frame from base 1. Sequences DFQATT (CDR1) and SNEGSKA (CDR2) are obtained from the germline V gene (reference sequence).